A selection of T cell receptor beta chains follows, all from one sample in a study of blood T cells in healthy people across ages. In TCRdb, the 5' RACE reads were re-called with MiXCR into one record per CDR3 protein. In the table there are approximately 690,000 distinct CDR3 sequences, 40% to 50% of which are singletons. Sequences were obtained from blood. The receptors stem from a man older than 75 in good health. The CDR3 runs from the conserved cysteine through the conserved F or W.

TRBJ2-1,TRBV9,CASSASLQGRISSYNEQFF
TRBJ2-3,TRBV6-2/TRBV6-3,CASSGPTPSTDTQYF
TRBJ1-6,TRBV5-1,CASSRRPCENSPLHF
TRBJ2-7,TRBV14,CASSQDTVSYEQYF
TRBJ2-7,TRBV7-2,CASRWSGGNEQYF
TRBJ1-1,TRBV4-3,CASSPDGLNTEAFF
-,TRBV20-1,CSARDLGTNSHNEQYF
TRBJ1-5,TRBV19,CASSISRGRRRHQPQHF
TRBJ2-5,TRBV20-1,CSASLPSGREETQYF
TRBJ1-1,TRBV20-1,CSAYHWNTEAFF
TRBJ1-2,TRBV7-2,CASSLSRVLTNYGYTF
TRBJ1-2,TRBV20-1,CSAELWGQGFYYGYTF
TRBJ2-2,TRBV7-9,CASSPKRALAGELFF
TRBJ1-1,TRBV13,CASSKDRVGEAFF
TRBJ2-1,TRBV4-1,CASSQDDWEGNEQFF
TRBJ2-3,TRBV29-1,CSVVAPSTDTQYF
TRBJ2-7,TRBV6-2/TRBV6-3,CASRRTSGGSHEQYF
TRBJ2-5,TRBV6-2/TRBV6-3,CASSSRGEKKETQYF
TRBJ2-3,TRBV20-1,CSARDAVASTDTQYF
TRBJ1-4,TRBV4-3,CASSQDSGGITEKLFF
TRBJ1-1,TRBV29-1,CSVRHGNTEAFF
TRBJ2-2,TRBV7-2,CASSRDLNTGELFF
TRBJ1-2,TRBV4-3,CASSPGTGESGYTF
TRBJ2-3,TRBV3-1,CASSQDGGTSADTRYF
TRBJ2-5,TRBV20-1,CSARAPGLVGPQETQYF
TRBJ2-1,TRBV12-3/TRBV12-4,CASSLLLPNPATYWAQFF
TRBJ2-7,TRBV2,CASSVTGLNEQYF
TRBJ2-1,TRBV7-2,CASSGQVYNEQFF
TRBJ2-7,TRBV27,CASSSPGQVDEQYF
TRBJ2-1,TRBV29-1,CSVDHSGDRSYNEQFF
TRBJ2-1,TRBV9,CASSLWEGGIYNEQFF
TRBJ2-2,TRBV6-1,CASSLGLQGTGELFF
TRBJ2-4,TRBV3-1,CASSQGLAGGLAKNIQYF
TRBJ1-6,TRBV7-2,CASSLALGRRHSPLHF
TRBJ2-1,TRBV7-8,CASSLVGRNEQFF
TRBJ2-2,TRBV28,CASSLRQSNTGELFF
TRBJ2-3,TRBV7-9,CASSSLNWDTQYF
TRBJ2-3,TRBV29-1,CSAARTGGSTDTQYF
TRBJ1-1,TRBV10-3,CAISGDGSWNTEPFF